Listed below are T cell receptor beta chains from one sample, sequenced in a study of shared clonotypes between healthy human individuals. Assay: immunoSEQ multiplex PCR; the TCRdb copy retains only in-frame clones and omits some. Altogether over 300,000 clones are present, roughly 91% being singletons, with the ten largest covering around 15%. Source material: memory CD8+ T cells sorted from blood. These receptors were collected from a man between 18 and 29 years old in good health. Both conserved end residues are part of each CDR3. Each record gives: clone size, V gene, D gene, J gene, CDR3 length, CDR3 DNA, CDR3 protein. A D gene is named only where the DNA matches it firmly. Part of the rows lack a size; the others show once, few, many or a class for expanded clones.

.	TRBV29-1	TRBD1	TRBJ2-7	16	TGCACCACCCGCCCTCAGGGGGCCCTTCCCTTCTACGAGCAGTACTTC	CTTRPQGALPFYEQYF
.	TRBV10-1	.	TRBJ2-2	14	TGCGCCAGCAGTGAGTCGGGCATCACCGGGGAGCTGTTTTTT	CASSESGITGELFF
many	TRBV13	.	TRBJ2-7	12	TGTGCCAGCACCCTCATGGGAAACGAGCAGTACTTC	CASTLMGNEQYF
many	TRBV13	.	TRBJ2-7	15	TGTGCCAGCAGCTTAGGCCCGTCAGGGGAGCACGAGCAGTACTTC	CASSLGPSGEHEQYF
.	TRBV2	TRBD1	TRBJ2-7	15	TGTGCCAGCAGTGAAGTAGGGGGCGCGGATTACGAGCAGTACTTC	CASSEVGGADYEQYF
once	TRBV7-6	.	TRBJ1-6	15	TGTGCCAGCAGCTTAGCGGGTAGGGGTAAATCACCCCTCCACTTT	CASSLAGRGKSPLHF
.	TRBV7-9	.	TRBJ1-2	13	TGTGCCAGCAGTTTCCCGGGATCCCTGGCCTACACCTTC	CASSFPGSLAYTF
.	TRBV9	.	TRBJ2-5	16	TGTGCCAGCAGCGTGGGTCTAGGGGGAGGTGGAGAGACCCAGTACTTC	CASSVGLGGGGETQYF
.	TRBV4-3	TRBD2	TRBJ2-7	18	TGCGCCAGCAGCCAAGAAACAAGCCGGGGACTAGCGGCCTACGAGCAGTACTTC	CASSQETSRGLAAYEQYF
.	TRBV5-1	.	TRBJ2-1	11	TGCGCCAGCAGTGCCGACAATGAGCAGTTCTTC	CASSADNEQFF
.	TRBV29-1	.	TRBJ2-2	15	TGCAGCGTTGAGTGGCGCGATGGGACCACCGGGGAGCTGTTTTTT	CSVEWRDGTTGELFF
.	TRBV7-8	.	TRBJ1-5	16	TGTGCCAGCAGCTCCCCCCCAAGTTCCGGGGGTCAGCCCCAGCATTTT	CASSSPPSSGGQPQHF
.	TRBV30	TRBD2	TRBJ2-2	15	TGTGCCTGGAGTACACTAGCGCCCGGCACCGGGGAGCTGTTTTTT	CAWSTLAPGTGELFF
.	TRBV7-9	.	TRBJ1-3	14	TGTGCCAGCAGCTTAGGAGGGGTCCGGAACACCATATATTTT	CASSLGGVRNTIYF
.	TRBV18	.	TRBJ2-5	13	TGTGCCAGCTCCCCTTACTCAGAAGAGACCCAGTACTTC	CASSPYSEETQYF